The 15 T cell receptor beta chains reported below all come from one sample, sequenced in a study of CD8+CD57+ T cells in acquired aplastic anemia. Genomic DNA provided the template from which TCR beta VDJ and CDR3 profiles were obtained. TCRdb reprocessed the reads with MiXCR, giving one entry per CDR3 protein. The table has around 170,000 distinct CDR3 sequences, nearly 50% seen once; the top ten hold around 8.8%. It was patients with CD8+CD57+ cell expansion by flow cytometry who were chosen for sequencing. The sequenced material came from sorted CD4+, CD8+, or CD8+CD57+ T cells (not recorded which) from PBMCs. These receptors came from a human donor with aplastic anemia.

The sample holds many counts of this clonotype. The chain recombines TRBV7-8 with TRBJ1-2; 7 positions agree with TRBD1. Trimming at V came to 6 bases and at J to 0 bases, leaving 10 bases not matched to a gene. This CDR3 is built from 16 residues. CDR1 and CDR2 from the germline V gene are SGHVS and FQNEAQ. CDR3 sequence reads: CASSPPGTATNYGYTF. CDR3 in DNA: TGTGCCAGCAGTCCTCCCGGGACAGCCACTAACTATGGCTACACCTTC. Drawing the rest from reference TRBV7-8 and TRBJ1-2, the complete variable domain is GAGVSQSPRYKVAKRGQDVALRCDPISGHVSLFWYQQALGQGPEFLTYFQNEAQLDKSGLPSDRFFAERPEGSVSTLKIQRTQQEDSAVYLCASSPPGTATNYGYTFGSGTRLTVV.

The rearrangement links TRBV15 to TRBJ1-4; D might be TRBD1 (6 bases). CDR1 is LNHNV, CDR2 YYDKDF, per germline (reference sequence). This CDR3 is built from 14 residues. Between the trimmed V and J ends, which lost 3 bases and 7 bases, there was a span of 12 bases. The CDR3 DNA reads TGTGCCACCAGCAGGGGGGGGCAGGGTGAAAAACTGTTTTTT. Translation: CATSRGGQGEKLFF.

V is TRBV20-1 and J is TRBJ2-3; D may be TRBD1 (5 bases). Trimming shortened V by 6 bases and J by 0 bases, and 13 bases separated the two germline ends. In germline, CDR1 is DFQATT, CDR2 SNEGSKA (reference sequence). The length of the CDR3 is 14 residues. For the CDR3, the DNA is TGCAGTGCCAAACGCAGGGAAAGCACAGATACGCAGTATTTT. This codes for CSAKRRESTDTQYF.

The chain has TRBV7-2 and TRBJ1-1; D not certain. The V gene lost 6 bases and the J gene lost 4 bases, with 12 bases spanning the gap. CDR3 length equals 13 residues. The V gene's germline CDR1 is SGHTA and CDR2 FQGNSA. The CDR3 bases are TGTGCCAGCAGTCGGTTGATCAGCACTGAAGCTTTCTTT. Translated, it gives CASSRLISTEAFF.

The chain employs TRBV5-1 and TRBJ1-5; 7 bases line up with TRBD1. The V and J ends lost 4 bases and 2 bases, in that order; junction bases with no gene match: 3. CDR3 size: 14 residues. The V gene's germline CDR1 is SGHRS and CDR2 YFSETQ. The CDR3 nucleotides are TGCGCCAGCAGCCCCGGGACAGGCAATCAGCCCCAGCATTTT. It translates to CASSPGTGNQPQHF.

The chain couples TRBV20-1 to TRBJ1-3; D is undetermined. There are 13 residues in the CDR3. V lost 0 bases, J lost 8 bases, and 11 bases lay in between. Germline CDR1 DFQATT, CDR2 SNEGSKA (reference sequence). The CDR3 region is CSARDPRLDTIYF. DNA for the CDR3: TGCAGTGCTAGAGATCCCAGGCTAGACACCATATATTTT.

The chain recombines TRBV20-1 with TRBJ2-3; no clear D gene. Trimming took 1 base from V and 4 from J, leaving 9 bases between them. Germline-derived CDR1 and CDR2 are DFQATT and SNEGSKA (reference sequence). This CDR3 region has 13 residues. Here the CDR3 reads CSARGDLADTQYF. In DNA form, the CDR3 reads TGCAGTGCTAGAGGTGATCTAGCAGATACGCAGTATTTT.

This clonotype was seen only a few times. V gene TRBV2 combines with J gene TRBJ2-7; tentatively, D is TRBD1 (5 bases). The length of the CDR3 is 13 residues. Trimming shortened V by 4 bases and J by 5 bases, and 12 bases separated the two germline ends. Germline V CDR1 and CDR2: SNHLY, FYNNEI. CDR3 nucleotides: TGTGCCAGCAGTGCTGCAGGGAAGAACGAGCAGTACTTC. As protein: CASSAAGKNEQYF.

The chain joins TRBV9 to TRBJ2-7, with a weak D call TRBD2 (5 bases). V lost 3 bases and J lost 2, with 12 bases in between. The CDR3 sequence is 14 residues long. CDR1 and CDR2 (germline): SGDLS, YYNGEE. The CDR3 nucleotides read TGTGCCAGCAGCGCGGACCCGAGGGCCTACGAGCAGTACTTC. Translated: CASSADPRAYEQYF.

This clonotype was recorded many times. V is TRBV4-2 and J is TRBJ1-2, with TRBD1 as a possible D gene (6 bases). This CDR3 spans 13 amino acids. The V end lost 4 bases, the J end lost 5 bases, and 11 bases lay between the germline ends. The germline gives CDR1 LGHNA, CDR2 YNFKEQ. The CDR3 coding sequence is TGTGCCAGCAGCCCCAGGGGCGGTTATGGCTACACCTTC. This translates into CASSPRGGYGYTF.

J is TRBJ2-7 and V is TRBV10-3, with D perhaps TRBD1 (6 bases). The CDR3 totals 15 residues. The V and J ends lost 0 bases and 3 bases respectively, with 12 bases between them. Germline V gives CDR1 ENHRY, CDR2 SYGVKD. CDR3 sequence (DNA): TGTGCCATCAGTGAGTCCAGGGACACATACTACGAGCAGTACTTC. It is translated as CAISESRDTYYEQYF.

CDR3 amino acids: CASRGGGMGAYEQYF. The CDR3 DNA is TGTGCCAGCAGAGGTGGAGGTATGGGTGCCTACGAGCAGTACTTC. This chain links TRBV25-1 with TRBJ2-7; D is possibly TRBD2 (5 bases). Germline CDR1 MGHDK, CDR2 SYGVNS. This CDR3 region has 15 residues. V lost 6 bases, J lost 2 bases, and 17 bases lay in between.

This clonotype was detected a few times. The J gene is TRBJ2-7, the V gene TRBV29-1, with 8 bases matching TRBD1. V shed 7 bases and J 4 bases; nucleotides not matched to a gene: 9. Per germline, CDR1 SQVTM and CDR2 ANQGSEA. The CDR3 sequence is 13 residues long. CDR3 nucleotide sequence: TGCAGCGCCGAGGACAGGGCCAATTACGAGCAGTACTTC. Amino acids: CSAEDRANYEQYF.

The CDR3 sequence: CASSLDGPNSPLHF. DNA of the CDR3: TGCGCCAGCAGCTTGGATGGCCCTAATTCACCCCTCCACTTT. This chain links TRBV5-1 with TRBJ1-6; D gene uncertain. From germline, CDR1 is SGHRS and CDR2 YFSETQ. This CDR3 has 14 amino acids. V lost 0 bases, J lost 6 bases, and 7 bases lay in between.

This clonotype was picked up a small number of times. J is TRBJ1-6 and V is TRBV9, with no clear D. Germline values: CDR1 SGDLS, CDR2 YYNGEE. The CDR3 is made up of 12 amino acids. Trimming shortened V by 5 bases and J by 9 bases, and 9 bases separated the two germline ends. This CDR3 is CASSFDGSPLHF. CDR3 in DNA: TGTGCCAGCAGTTTTGACGGTTCACCCCTCCACTTT.